This entry features one TCR beta chain sequence. Its matching antigen is unknown. This sample stems from a study of Ad26.COV2.S vaccination and SARS-CoV-2 variants. Turning to the study itself: COV1001, an Ad26.COV2.S trial, supplied this vaccine-arm donor. Study findings and constraints: The placebo group had lower spike-specific TCR breadth than the vaccine recipients did.

Germline values: CDR1 MGHRA, CDR2 YSYEKL. The CDR3 contains 14 residues. V lost 8 bases and J lost 6; bases outside the gene matches: 11. This table comes from immunoSEQ multiplex PCR, and its TCRdb copy is limited to in-frame clones, with some not included. The data hold 510,000 or so clones, with around nine tenths observed a single time. Treatment: about 20 received Ad26.COV2.S at low or high dose, single or two shots; about 5 received placebo; per-sample allocation not given. The study sampled participants on day 63 after the first vaccine or placebo injection. This sample comprised peripheral blood, obtained in a trial of Ad26.COV2.S vaccine versus placebo. The chain couples TRBV4-1 to TRBJ2-3; 7 bases line up with TRBD1. This TCR came from a person aged 18-60 years who received the Ad26.COV2.S COVID-19 vaccine or a placebo. CDR3 in amino acids: CASDKEGAGDTQYF. DNA of the CDR3: TGCGCCAGCGATAAAGAGGGGGCGGGTGATACGCAGTATTTT.